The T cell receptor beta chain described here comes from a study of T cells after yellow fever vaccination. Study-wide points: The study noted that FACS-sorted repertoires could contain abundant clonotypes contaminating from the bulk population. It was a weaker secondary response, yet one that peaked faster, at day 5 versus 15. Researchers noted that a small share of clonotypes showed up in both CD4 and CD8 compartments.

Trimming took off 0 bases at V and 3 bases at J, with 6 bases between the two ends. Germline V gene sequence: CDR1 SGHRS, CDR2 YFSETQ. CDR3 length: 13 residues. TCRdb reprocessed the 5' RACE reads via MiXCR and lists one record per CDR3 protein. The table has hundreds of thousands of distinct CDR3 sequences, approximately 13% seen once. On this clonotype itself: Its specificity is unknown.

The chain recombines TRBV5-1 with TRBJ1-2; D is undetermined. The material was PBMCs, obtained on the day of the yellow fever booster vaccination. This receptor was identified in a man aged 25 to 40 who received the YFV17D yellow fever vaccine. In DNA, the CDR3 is TGCGCCAGCAGCTTGGTCAGTTACTATGGCTACACCTTC. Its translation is CASSLVSYYGYTF.